The rows below give T cell receptor beta chains drawn from one sample of a study of blood T cell repertoires in COVID-19. Measured with immunoSEQ multiplex PCR; TCRdb has only the in-frame clones, and not every one. This table has 250,000 to 400,000 clones, around 87% appearing once. Sequencing was performed on PBMCs or T cells enriched from blood (not recorded which). The receptors shown here come from a woman in her twenties or thirties who had recovered from COVID-19. Each CDR3 is given with its conserved first and last residue.

TRBJ1-1	TRBV19	CASRDRGRDGTEAFF
TRBJ2-7	TRBV4-1	CASSQGFSATYEQYF
TRBJ2-7	TRBV28	CASSYTSGGRVF
TRBJ1-2	TRBV11-2	CASSLDSIGQGVYGYTF
TRBJ1-5	TRBV6-4	CTQQRGGGNQPQHF
TRBJ2-7	TRBV7-8	CASSFARAEQYF
TRBJ2-2	TRBV7-9	CASSWWQSNTGELFF
TRBJ2-3	TRBV4-1	CASSQTGTPDTQYF
TRBJ2-7	TRBV3-1/TRBV3-2	CASSQVKGREEDEQYF
TRBJ2-3	TRBV5-4	CASSFPPREYF
TRBJ2-7	TRBV19	CASSAAGDPGRSYEQYF
TRBJ1-2	TRBV7-2	CASSLRQAGGYTF